Below, one T cell receptor beta chain is given with its context. What it binds is not known. The data are from a study of cytomegalovirus exposure and HLA in healthy donors. The CDR3 is 15 residues long. The V and J ends lost 4 bases and 6 bases respectively, with 15 bases between them. Germline CDR1 reads LGHNA; CDR2 reads YNFKEQ. 60 Vbeta and 13 Jbeta primers were used in PCR. Here immunoSEQ multiplex PCR was the method, and the copy in TCRdb shows in-frame clones only, minus some. The sample has about 94,000 clones, roughly 77% seen once. Study-wide results and limits: Reported results showed that the classifier diagnosed cytomegalovirus status with high specificity and sensitivity. Being productive about 90% or about 30% of the time was typical of most TCR beta V segments in an earlier analysis. Among the CMV-associated chains, a few were confirmed in vitro as specific for CMV antigens. The study put 160 or so TCR beta chains on its list as cytomegalovirus-associated.

This chain joins TRBV4-2 and TRBJ1-4; perhaps TRBD1 as D (5 bases). The TCR was taken from a human donor in good health. The specimen sequenced was PBMCs. CDR3 sequence reads: CASSPSRGDDEKLFF. The CDR3 nucleotides read TGTGCCAGCAGCCCGTCTCGGGGGGATGATGAAAAACTGTTTTTT.